The rows below give T cell receptor beta chains drawn from one sample of a study of blood T cell repertoires in COVID-19. Clones were sequenced by immunoSEQ multiplex PCR, and TCRdb holds only the in-frame ones, with some missing. The table includes about 320,000 clones, approximately 88% detected once. Sequenced sample: peripheral blood. These receptors were collected from a woman in her thirties with COVID-19, enrolled during active disease. Each CDR3 is given without its conserved first and last residue.

v_gene,CDR3aa
TRBV30,AWSALDRGSPLH
TRBV5-1,ASSLVGQGLGSPLH
TRBV18,ASSPAQVSGNTIY
TRBV9,ASSTFGGLGTGELF
TRBV4-1,ASSQGMAHRGLAKNIQY
TRBV6-4,ASSDQAGELF
TRBV6-2/TRBV6-3,ASSGTGGGQPQH
TRBV7-9,ASSDRQNNEQF
TRBV2,ASSGWEAGDSNQPQH
TRBV4-2,ASSPRTSGTDTQY
TRBV5-1,ASSLVTGDRTEQF